This entry lists 11 T cell receptor beta chains sequenced from one sample in a study of T cell responses to AZD1222 COVID-19 vaccine. Data came from immunoSEQ multiplex PCR; TCRdb stores just in-frame clones and leaves some out. The sample has under 150,000 clones; more than 85% are singletons. This sample comprised peripheral blood, obtained on day 0 of AZD1222 vaccination. All receptors derive from an adult in good health.

The chain recombines TRBV12-3 or TRBV12-4 with TRBJ1-5; 7 bases map to TRBD1. Trimming removed 5 bases from V and 7 bases from J; junction bases left unmatched: 5. CDR3 length: 13 amino acids. The CDR3 sequence is CASSVRGGQPQHF. For the CDR3, the DNA is TGTGCCAGCAGTGTCAGGGGGGGACAGCCCCAGCATTTT.

The V call is TRBV18, the J call TRBJ1-2; perhaps TRBD1 as D (5 bases). This CDR3 comprises 14 residues. Between the trimmed V and J ends, which lost 2 bases and 3 bases, there was a span of 10 bases. The germline V gene encodes CDR1 KGHSH and CDR2 LQKENI. The CDR3 DNA reads TGTGCCAGCTCACCATGGCAGGGCGACTATGGCTACACCTTC. It translates to CASSPWQGDYGYTF. Full variable domain (outside the CDR3, taken from reference TRBV18 and TRBJ1-2): NAGVMQNPRHLVRRRGQEARLRCSPMKGHSHVYWYRQLPEEGLKFMVYLQKENIIDESGMPKERFSAEFPKEGPSILRIQQVVRGDSAAYFCASSPWQGDYGYTFGSGTRLTVV.

The chain couples TRBV5-5 to TRBJ2-1; 8 positions agree with TRBD2. The CDR3 covers 14 residues. J lost 8 bases, V lost 2 bases, and 6 bases had no gene match. CDR1 and CDR2 (germline): SGHKS, YYEKEE (reference sequence). The CDR3 DNA sequence: TGTGCCAGCAGCTTCCCAGCGGGGGTCTATGAGCAGTTCTTC. It specifies CASSFPAGVYEQFF.

The rearrangement uses TRBV29-1 and TRBJ1-2, with D possibly being TRBD1 (6 bases). Trimming pared 7 bases from V and 4 bases from J, leaving 16 bases between. Germline V gene sequence: CDR1 SQVTM, CDR2 ANQGSEA. This CDR3 has 13 amino acids. CDR3 DNA: TGCAGCGCGTTCAAAGTGGACAGCTATGGCTACACCTTC. It specifies CSAFKVDSYGYTF.

The J gene is TRBJ2-2, the V gene TRBV3-1 (or the pseudogene TRBV3-2); maybe TRBD1 (5 bases). Germline loops: CDR1 LGHDT, CDR2 YNNKEL (reference sequence). The ends were cut back, 4 bases at V and 0 bases at J, with 9 bases in the middle. The CDR3 runs to 15 residues. As DNA, the CDR3 is TGTGCCAGCAGCCTCCGGACAACGAACACCGGGGAGCTGTTTTTT. Its translation is CASSLRTTNTGELFF.

In DNA form, the CDR3 reads TGTGCCAGTAGCCTCCTAGGACAGGGAAATGGTGGCTACACCTTC. Its protein is CASSLLGQGNGGYTF. This sequence joins TRBV19 and TRBJ1-2, with 8 bases lining up with TRBD1. The CDR3 contains 15 residues. The V and J ends lost 6 bases and 7 bases, in that order; junction bases with no gene match: 13. Germline loops: CDR1 LNHDA, CDR2 SQIVND (reference sequence).

The chain combines TRBV18 with TRBJ1-1; 7 nucleotides match TRBD1. This CDR3 has 14 residues. The V gene end was trimmed by 4 bases and the J gene end by 0 bases; junction bases not matched to a gene: 2. Per the germline V gene, CDR1 is KGHSH and CDR2 is LQKENI. CDR3 coding DNA: TGTGCCAGCTCACTACAGGGGATGAACACTGAAGCTTTCTTT. Residues: CASSLQGMNTEAFF.

This chain uses TRBV7-9 with TRBJ2-5; D may be TRBD2 (6 bases). The germline gives CDR1 SEHNR, CDR2 FQNEAQ (reference sequence). V was cut by 4 bases and J by 4 bases, with 10 bases left in between. This CDR3 contains 13 residues. The CDR3 DNA sequence: TGTGCCAGCAGCTCCGCGGGATTAGAGACCCAGTACTTC. It yields the protein CASSSAGLETQYF.

This clone was recorded once. The chain uses TRBV19 and TRBJ2-3; TRBD1 agrees at 9 bases. The CDR3 is 15 residues long. V shed 5 bases, J shed 8 bases, and the junction held 11 bases outside the gene matches. From germline, CDR1 is LNHDA and CDR2 SQIVND (reference sequence). In DNA form, the CDR3 reads TGTGCCAGTAGTCCTTGGACAGGGGTCGAGGGTACGCAGTATTTT. Encoded protein: CASSPWTGVEGTQYF.

The count of this clone is one. This chain joins TRBV19 and TRBJ2-7; maybe TRBD2 (6 bases). Trimming pared 5 bases from V and 2 bases from J, leaving 13 bases between. There are 14 residues in the CDR3. CDR1 and CDR2 (germline): LNHDA, SQIVND (reference sequence). CDR3 nucleotide sequence: TGTGCCAGTAGTGACGGGAGCACAGCCTACGAGCAGTACTTC. Protein: CASSDGSTAYEQYF.

The V call is TRBV7-3, the J call TRBJ2-3; 12 bases line up with TRBD1. Germline V gene sequence: CDR1 SGHTA, CDR2 FQGTGA. Germline trimming cut 6 bases from V and 1 base from J; bases unmatched to any gene: 11. The CDR3 consists of 18 residues. The CDR3 reads CASRIIRDRGPGTDTQYF. The CDR3 coding sequence is TGTGCCAGCAGAATCATCCGGGACAGGGGGCCGGGCACAGATACGCAGTATTTT.